A selection of T cell receptor beta chains follows, all from one sample in a study of shared clonotypes between healthy human individuals. Sequenced by immunoSEQ multiplex PCR; TCRdb stores in-frame clones only, minus some. This sample carries roughly 890,000 clones, more than 85% of them seen once, and the ten largest clones take around 24%. Sequences were obtained from naive CD8+ T cells sorted from blood. These receptors all come from a man aged 30-40 years in good health. The CDR3 runs from the conserved cysteine through the conserved F or W. Fields, in order: clone size, J gene, V gene, CDR3 protein. Part of the rows lack a size; the others show once, few, many or a class for expanded clones.

clone size: .
J gene: TRBJ2-2
V gene: TRBV14
CDR3 protein: CASRGGTGELFF

clone size: once
J gene: TRBJ2-7
V gene: TRBV10-2
CDR3 protein: CASSFSGSSYEQYF

clone size: .
J gene: TRBJ2-1
V gene: TRBV15
CDR3 protein: CATDRREGVHNEQFF

clone size: .
J gene: TRBJ2-2
V gene: TRBV7-9
CDR3 protein: CASSGRAGKGAGELFF

clone size: .
J gene: TRBJ2-5
V gene: TRBV14
CDR3 protein: CASSQGPGLAGQYQETQYF

clone size: .
J gene: TRBJ1-2
V gene: TRBV7-2
CDR3 protein: CASSFFLGAGLIGYTF

clone size: .
J gene: TRBJ2-5
V gene: TRBV28
CDR3 protein: CASSFGVTRQETQYF

clone size: .
J gene: TRBJ2-1
V gene: TRBV7-2
CDR3 protein: CASSSAGTNYNEQFF

clone size: .
J gene: TRBJ2-5
V gene: TRBV28
CDR3 protein: CASTHRVITSGRTQETQYF

clone size: few
J gene: TRBJ2-7
V gene: TRBV10-3
CDR3 protein: CASGTGATYEQYF

clone size: .
J gene: TRBJ1-5
V gene: TRBV7-9
CDR3 protein: CASSPWGANQPQHF

clone size: .
J gene: TRBJ2-7
V gene: TRBV9
CDR3 protein: CASSVGQGAGEQYF

clone size: .
J gene: TRBJ2-2
V gene: TRBV7-7
CDR3 protein: CASSLGGVLAGPTGELFF

clone size: once
J gene: TRBJ1-1
V gene: TRBV28
CDR3 protein: CASSFVWNTEAFF

clone size: .
J gene: TRBJ2-5
V gene: TRBV10-3
CDR3 protein: CAISGTSPSETQYF

clone size: .
J gene: TRBJ2-1
V gene: TRBV7-9
CDR3 protein: CASSPRGYNEQFF

clone size: .
J gene: TRBJ1-4
V gene: TRBV4-3
CDR3 protein: CASSQGTGTNEKLFF

clone size: once
J gene: TRBJ1-4
V gene: TRBV18
CDR3 protein: CASSPPLLGANEKLFF

clone size: .
J gene: TRBJ1-5
V gene: TRBV4-3
CDR3 protein: CASSQATGDNQPQHF

clone size: .
J gene: TRBJ2-1
V gene: TRBV27
CDR3 protein: CASRNGMTPYNEQFF

clone size: .
J gene: TRBJ1-5
V gene: TRBV5-6
CDR3 protein: CASSLRTGTGNQPQHF

clone size: once
J gene: TRBJ1-1
V gene: TRBV6-1
CDR3 protein: CASSEFVYMNTEAFF

clone size: .
J gene: TRBJ2-3
V gene: TRBV19
CDR3 protein: CASSIDPSGTDTQYF

clone size: few
J gene: TRBJ1-1
V gene: TRBV4-1
CDR3 protein: CASSPRGGGVRTEAFF

clone size: .
J gene: TRBJ2-7
V gene: TRBV27
CDR3 protein: CASSYKGVGYEQYF

clone size: .
J gene: TRBJ2-1
V gene: TRBV4-1
CDR3 protein: CASSQGLGPYNEQFF

clone size: .
J gene: TRBJ1-2
V gene: TRBV30
CDR3 protein: CAWSVTGTVFTF

clone size: .
J gene: TRBJ2-1
V gene: TRBV27
CDR3 protein: CASSLYGGSSYNEQFF

clone size: .
J gene: TRBJ2-7
V gene: TRBV4-1
CDR3 protein: CASSGDRALSYEQYF

clone size: .
J gene: TRBJ1-1
V gene: TRBV10-3
CDR3 protein: CAIRTDSEAFF

clone size: .
J gene: TRBJ2-7
V gene: TRBV19
CDR3 protein: CASSFRDRVYEQYF

clone size: .
J gene: TRBJ1-2
V gene: TRBV7-9
CDR3 protein: CASSPNPGTVYGYTF

clone size: once
J gene: TRBJ1-1
V gene: TRBV9
CDR3 protein: CASSPGQGLEMGTEAFF

clone size: once
J gene: TRBJ2-1
V gene: TRBV7-6
CDR3 protein: CASSLEASSYNEQFF

clone size: .
J gene: TRBJ2-3
V gene: TRBV7-6
CDR3 protein: CASSLLGGNTDTQYF

clone size: once
J gene: TRBJ2-7
V gene: TRBV5-1
CDR3 protein: CASSAGPRDYPYEQYF

clone size: .
J gene: TRBJ1-2
V gene: TRBV28
CDR3 protein: CASSSGRGDRERGYTF

clone size: .
J gene: TRBJ2-3
V gene: TRBV2
CDR3 protein: CASSEGESTDTQYF

clone size: .
J gene: TRBJ1-1
V gene: TRBV4-1
CDR3 protein: CASSQVTPMNTEAFF

clone size: .
J gene: TRBJ2-7
V gene: TRBV6-1
CDR3 protein: CASSENQSGGNEQYF

clone size: .
J gene: TRBJ2-2
V gene: TRBV6-5
CDR3 protein: CASRRDGMTGELFF

clone size: .
J gene: TRBJ2-3
V gene: TRBV4-1
CDR3 protein: CASSRLGQGASDTQYF

clone size: once
J gene: TRBJ1-1
V gene: TRBV28
CDR3 protein: CASSHRGGEAFF

clone size: .
J gene: TRBJ2-7
V gene: TRBV5-8
CDR3 protein: CASSLVYWDRAYEQYF

clone size: .
J gene: TRBJ2-7
V gene: TRBV11-2
CDR3 protein: CASSFGAGGLNKYF

clone size: .
J gene: TRBJ2-7
V gene: TRBV12-1
CDR3 protein: CASSFAQAAYEQYF

clone size: .
J gene: TRBJ2-1
V gene: TRBV11-2
CDR3 protein: CASSPGTSGRTIEQFF

clone size: .
J gene: TRBJ2-1
V gene: TRBV19
CDR3 protein: CASSRTSGPYNEQFF

clone size: .
J gene: TRBJ2-7
V gene: TRBV29-1
CDR3 protein: CSVTILTDPSSYEQYF

clone size: .
J gene: TRBJ2-3
V gene: TRBV5-4
CDR3 protein: CASSGDTDTQYF

clone size: .
J gene: TRBJ2-3
V gene: TRBV11-1
CDR3 protein: CASSLGTSIDTQYF

clone size: .
J gene: TRBJ2-5
V gene: TRBV11-2
CDR3 protein: CASSFGGKETQYF

clone size: .
J gene: TRBJ2-7
V gene: TRBV28
CDR3 protein: CASSLTGGSEQYF

clone size: .
J gene: TRBJ2-5
V gene: TRBV2
CDR3 protein: CASSVLNQETQYF